Listed below are T cell receptor beta chains from one sample, sequenced in a study of shared clonotypes between healthy human individuals. Assay used: immunoSEQ multiplex PCR; TCRdb lists only in-frame clones, some missing. The data show over a million clones, around three quarters seen once. Sequences were obtained from memory CD4+ T cells from PBMCs. The receptors were gathered from a man aged 18-30 years in good health. Some clones in this sample may be carry-over from other donors' samples. CDR3s include the opening cysteine and the closing phenylalanine or tryptophan. D genes are given only for firm matches. For some rows the clone size is stated as once, few or many, or as a class when expanded; others skip it.

CDR3 protein	CDR3 DNA	clone size	D gene	J gene	V gene
CATHYSGGNYGYTF	TGTGCCACCCACTATTCCGGGGGGAACTATGGCTACACCTTC	-	-	TRBJ1-2	TRBV28
CASSFGTYGGRDPNTGELFF	TGCGCCAGCAGCTTCGGGACGTACGGAGGGCGGGATCCGAACACCGGGGAGCTGTTTTTT	once	-	TRBJ2-2	TRBV5-1
CASRAPGVPEQFF	TGTGCCAGCAGAGCGCCCGGGGTCCCCGAGCAGTTCTTC	-	-	TRBJ2-1	TRBV2
CASSLPLGPQHF	TGTGCCAGCAGCCTCCCCCTTGGGCCCCAGCATTTT	-	-	TRBJ1-5	TRBV7-9
CASTPLAGGNNEQFF	TGTGCCAGCACTCCCCTAGCGGGGGGCAACAATGAGCAGTTCTTC	-	TRBD2	TRBJ2-1	TRBV27
CASSLQMNTEAFF	TGTGCCAGCAGTCTTCAGATGAACACTGAAGCTTTCTTT	-	-	TRBJ1-1	TRBV7-3
CASSWRGAYEQYF	TGTGCCAGCAGCTGGAGAGGGGCCTACGAGCAGTACTTC	-	-	TRBJ2-7	TRBV5-4
CASREGTGNTGELFF	TGTGCCAGCAGAGAAGGGACAGGGAACACCGGGGAGCTGTTTTTT	few	TRBD1	TRBJ2-2	TRBV6-4
CASSLRGTSYNEQFF	TGTGCCAGCAGCTTGCGCGGGACGTCCTACAATGAGCAGTTCTTC	-	-	TRBJ2-1	TRBV11-1
CASSEIMAVRTEAFF	TGTGCCAGCAGTGAGATCATGGCAGTTCGAACTGAAGCTTTCTTT	-	-	TRBJ1-1	TRBV6-1
CASSPGQDYNEQFF	TGCGCCAGCAGCCCAGGACAGGACTACAATGAGCAGTTCTTC	-	TRBD1	TRBJ2-1	TRBV5-1
CASSVISGRGYEQYF	TGTGCCAGCAGCGTAATATCCGGGAGAGGTTACGAGCAGTACTTC	-	-	TRBJ2-7	TRBV7-2
CASSLGVAANTGELFF	TGTGCCAGCTCGCTCGGGGTAGCAGCAAACACCGGGGAGCTGTTTTTT	-	-	TRBJ2-2	TRBV18
CASIQGYEQYF	TGTGCCAGCATTCAGGGTTACGAGCAGTACTTC	few	-	TRBJ2-7	TRBV2
CASKVAFRSYNEQFF	TGTGCCAGCAAGGTAGCGTTTCGCTCCTACAATGAGCAGTTCTTC	-	-	TRBJ2-1	TRBV6-1
CAWSAVGNSYEQYF	TGTGCCTGGAGTGCAGTTGGTAACTCCTACGAGCAGTACTTC	-	-	TRBJ2-7	TRBV30
CASSAGTGEETQYF	TGTGCCAGCAGCGCAGGGACAGGGGAAGAGACCCAGTACTTC	few	-	TRBJ2-5	TRBV21-1
CASSLVEWGEQYF	TGTGCCAGCAGCTTAGTCGAATGGGGCGAGCAGTACTTC	many	-	TRBJ2-7	TRBV7-7
CSVGVDTSSYNEQFF	TGCAGCGTCGGTGTGGACACAAGCTCCTACAATGAGCAGTTCTTC	-	-	TRBJ2-1	TRBV29-1